This TCR beta chain appears in the sequencing data of a study of blood T cell repertoires in COVID-19. On the study more broadly: Specimens from acute and convalescent COVID-19 originated in the United States, Italy and Spain.

This CDR3 is built from 14 residues. V lost 5 bases, J lost 1 base, and 5 bases stayed unmatched. Germline CDR1 and CDR2: SGHNT and YYREEE (reference sequence). Authors' processing steps: Reference gene primer amplification yielded estimated nucleated cell counts. Libraries were prepared by immunoSEQ multiplex PCR; TCRdb keeps only in-frame clonotypes and omits some of them. For V, J and clone size, that table is used; D and trimming come from the DNA. The sample gives hundreds of thousands of clones, roughly 80% of which show up once; around 18% is in the top ten. V usage is TRBV5-4 and J usage is TRBJ2-5; 7 nucleotides line up with TRBD1. The sequencing sample was made of peripheral blood. This TCR derives from a woman of 80 years or more with active or convalescent COVID-19. This CDR3 reads CASSAGTAQETQYF. The DNA of the CDR3 is TGTGCCAGCAGTGCCGGGACAGCCCAAGAGACCCAGTACTTC.